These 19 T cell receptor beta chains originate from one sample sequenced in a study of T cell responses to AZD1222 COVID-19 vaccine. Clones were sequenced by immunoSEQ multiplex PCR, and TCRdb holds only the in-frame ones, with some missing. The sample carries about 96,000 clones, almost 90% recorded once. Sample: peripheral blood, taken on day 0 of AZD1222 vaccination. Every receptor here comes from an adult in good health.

CDR3 coding DNA: TGTGCCAGCAGCGTAGAGAGCACAGATACGCAGTATTTT. Translation: CASSVESTDTQYF. The J gene is TRBJ2-3, the V gene TRBV9; D not resolved. Germline assignment: CDR1 SGDLS and CDR2 YYNGEE. V lost 0 bases and J lost 0, with 2 bases in between. This CDR3 spans 13 amino acids. The whole variable domain, remainder taken from reference TRBV9 and TRBJ2-3, is DSGVTQTPKHLITATGQRVTLRCSPRSGDLSVYWYQQSLDQGLQFLIQYYNGEERAKGNILERFSAQQFPDLHSELNLSSLELGDSALYFCASSVESTDTQYFGPGTRLTVL.

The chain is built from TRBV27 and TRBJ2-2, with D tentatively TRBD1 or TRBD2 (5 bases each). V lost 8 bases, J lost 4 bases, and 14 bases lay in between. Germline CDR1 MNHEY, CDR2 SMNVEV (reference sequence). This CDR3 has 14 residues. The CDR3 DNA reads TGTGCCAGCCGGCCCTTTGGGGGCACCGGGGAGCTGTTTTTT. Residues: CASRPFGGTGELFF.

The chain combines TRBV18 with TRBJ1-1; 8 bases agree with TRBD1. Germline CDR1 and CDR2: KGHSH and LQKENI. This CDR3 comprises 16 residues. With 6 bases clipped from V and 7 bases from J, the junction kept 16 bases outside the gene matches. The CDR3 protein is CASSPQPRTGRDEAFF. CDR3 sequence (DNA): TGTGCCAGCTCTCCCCAACCCCGGACAGGGCGGGATGAAGCTTTCTTT.

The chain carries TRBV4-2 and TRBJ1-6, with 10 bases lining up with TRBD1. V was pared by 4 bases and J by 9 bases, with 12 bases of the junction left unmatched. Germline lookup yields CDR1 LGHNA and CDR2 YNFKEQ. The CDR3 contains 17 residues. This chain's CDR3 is CASSPILTGGVGSPLHF. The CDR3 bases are TGTGCCAGCAGCCCCATACTGACAGGGGGCGTCGGTTCACCCCTCCACTTT.

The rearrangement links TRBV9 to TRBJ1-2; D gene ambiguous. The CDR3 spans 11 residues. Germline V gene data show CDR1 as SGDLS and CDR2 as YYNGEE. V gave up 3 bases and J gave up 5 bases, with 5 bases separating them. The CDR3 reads CASSGGYGYTF. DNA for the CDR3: TGTGCCAGCAGCGGCGGTTATGGCTACACCTTC.

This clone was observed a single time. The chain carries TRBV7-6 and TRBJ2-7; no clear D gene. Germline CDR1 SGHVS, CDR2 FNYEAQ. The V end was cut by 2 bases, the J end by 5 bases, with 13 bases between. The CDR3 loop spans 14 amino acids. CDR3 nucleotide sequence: TGTGCCAGCAGCTTAAACCCGCCGTTGGACGAGCAGTACTTC. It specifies CASSLNPPLDEQYF. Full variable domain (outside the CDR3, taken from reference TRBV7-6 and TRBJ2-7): GAGVSQSPRYKVTKRGQDVALRCDPISGHVSLYWYRQALGQGPEFLTYFNYEAQQDKSGLPNDRFSAERPEGSISTLTIQRTEQRDSAMYRCASSLNPPLDEQYFGPGTRLTVT.

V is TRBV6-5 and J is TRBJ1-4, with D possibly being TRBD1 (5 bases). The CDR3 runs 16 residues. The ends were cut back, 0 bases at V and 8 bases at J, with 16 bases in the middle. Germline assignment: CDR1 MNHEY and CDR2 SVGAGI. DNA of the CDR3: TGTGCCAGCAGTTACTCGGAGGGACGGCCGGAGGAAAAACTGTTTTTT. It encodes CASSYSEGRPEEKLFF.

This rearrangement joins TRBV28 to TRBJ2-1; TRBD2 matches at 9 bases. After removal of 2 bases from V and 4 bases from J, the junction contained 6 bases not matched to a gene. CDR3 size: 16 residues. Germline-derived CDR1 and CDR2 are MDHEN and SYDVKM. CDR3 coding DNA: TGTGCCAGCAGTTTAGGTGGGGGACTAGCTTACAATGAGCAGTTCTTC. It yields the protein CASSLGGGLAYNEQFF.

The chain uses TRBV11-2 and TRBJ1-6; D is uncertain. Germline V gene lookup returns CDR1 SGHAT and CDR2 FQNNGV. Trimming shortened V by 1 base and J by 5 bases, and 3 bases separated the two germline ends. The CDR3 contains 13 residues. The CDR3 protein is CASSLGNNSPLHF. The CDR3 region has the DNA TGTGCCAGCAGCTTAGGGAATAATTCACCCCTCCACTTT.

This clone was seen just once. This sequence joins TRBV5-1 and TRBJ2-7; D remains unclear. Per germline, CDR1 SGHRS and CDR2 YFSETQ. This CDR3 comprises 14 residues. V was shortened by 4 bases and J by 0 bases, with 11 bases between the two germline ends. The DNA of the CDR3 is TGCGCCAGCAGCCCGCCCGCGGTCTCCTACGAGCAGTACTTC. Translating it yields CASSPPAVSYEQYF.

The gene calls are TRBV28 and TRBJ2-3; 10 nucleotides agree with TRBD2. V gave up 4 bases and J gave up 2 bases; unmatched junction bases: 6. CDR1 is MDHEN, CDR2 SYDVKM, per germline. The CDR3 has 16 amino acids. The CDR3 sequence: CASSSPAGGPTDTQYF. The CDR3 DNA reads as TGTGCCAGCAGTTCCCCAGCGGGAGGGCCCACAGATACGCAGTATTTT.

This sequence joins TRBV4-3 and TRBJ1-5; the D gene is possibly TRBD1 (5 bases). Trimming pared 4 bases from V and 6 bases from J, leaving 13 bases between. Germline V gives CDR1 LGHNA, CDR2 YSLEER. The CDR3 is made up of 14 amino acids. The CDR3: CASSPSGGGQPQHF. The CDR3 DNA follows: TGCGCCAGCAGCCCGAGCGGGGGGGGTCAGCCCCAGCATTTT.

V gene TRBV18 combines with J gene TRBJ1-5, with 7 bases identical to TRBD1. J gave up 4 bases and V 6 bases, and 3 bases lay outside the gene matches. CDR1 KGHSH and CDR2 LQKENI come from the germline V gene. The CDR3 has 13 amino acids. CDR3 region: CASSLQGNQPQHF. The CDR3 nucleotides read TGTGCCAGCTCCCTACAGGGGAATCAGCCCCAGCATTTT.

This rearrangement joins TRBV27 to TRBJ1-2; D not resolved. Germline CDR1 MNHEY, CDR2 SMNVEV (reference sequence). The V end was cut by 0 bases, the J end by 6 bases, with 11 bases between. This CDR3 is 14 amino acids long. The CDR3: CASSLSPGFHGYTF. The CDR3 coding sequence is TGTGCCAGCAGTTTATCGCCGGGGTTTCATGGCTACACCTTC.

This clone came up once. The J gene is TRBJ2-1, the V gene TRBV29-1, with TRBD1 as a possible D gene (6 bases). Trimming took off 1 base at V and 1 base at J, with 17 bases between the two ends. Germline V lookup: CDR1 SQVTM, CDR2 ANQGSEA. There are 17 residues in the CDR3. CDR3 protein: CSVEGGGEFTSYNEQFF. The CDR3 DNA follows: TGCAGCGTTGAAGGAGGGGGTGAGTTTACTTCCTACAATGAGCAGTTCTTC.

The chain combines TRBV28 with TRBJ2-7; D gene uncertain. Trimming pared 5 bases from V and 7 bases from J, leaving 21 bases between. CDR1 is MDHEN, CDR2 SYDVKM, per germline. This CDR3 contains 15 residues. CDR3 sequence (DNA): TGTGCCAGCAGTCCTTCCCGGGCCTTGGGTCGTGAGCAGTACTTC. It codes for CASSPSRALGREQYF.

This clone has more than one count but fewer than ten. CDR3 bases: TGTGCCAGCAGTTTACAGGTCCAAGAGACCCAGTACTTC. Translated, it gives CASSLQVQETQYF. The V call is TRBV28, the J call TRBJ2-5; D remains ambiguous. Trimming took off 2 bases at V and 1 base at J, with 5 bases between the two ends. Germline V lookup: CDR1 MDHEN, CDR2 SYDVKM. CDR3 length: 13 amino acids.

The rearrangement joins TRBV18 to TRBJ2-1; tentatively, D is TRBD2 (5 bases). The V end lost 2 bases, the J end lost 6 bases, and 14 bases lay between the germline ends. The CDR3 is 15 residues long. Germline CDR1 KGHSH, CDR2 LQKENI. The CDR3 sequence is CASSPGLASGNEQFF. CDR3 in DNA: TGTGCCAGCTCACCAGGGCTAGCCTCTGGCAATGAGCAGTTCTTC. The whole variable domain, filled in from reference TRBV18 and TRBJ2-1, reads NAGVMQNPRHLVRRRGQEARLRCSPMKGHSHVYWYRQLPEEGLKFMVYLQKENIIDESGMPKERFSAEFPKEGPSILRIQQVVRGDSAAYFCASSPGLASGNEQFFGPGTRLTVL.

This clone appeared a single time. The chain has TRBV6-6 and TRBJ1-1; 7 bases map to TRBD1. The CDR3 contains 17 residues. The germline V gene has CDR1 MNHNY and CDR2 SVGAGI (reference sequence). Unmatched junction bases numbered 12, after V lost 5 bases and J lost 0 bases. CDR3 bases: TGTGCCAGCAGTCCGGGACAGCCTTGGCCCCTGAACACTGAAGCTTTCTTT. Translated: CASSPGQPWPLNTEAFF.